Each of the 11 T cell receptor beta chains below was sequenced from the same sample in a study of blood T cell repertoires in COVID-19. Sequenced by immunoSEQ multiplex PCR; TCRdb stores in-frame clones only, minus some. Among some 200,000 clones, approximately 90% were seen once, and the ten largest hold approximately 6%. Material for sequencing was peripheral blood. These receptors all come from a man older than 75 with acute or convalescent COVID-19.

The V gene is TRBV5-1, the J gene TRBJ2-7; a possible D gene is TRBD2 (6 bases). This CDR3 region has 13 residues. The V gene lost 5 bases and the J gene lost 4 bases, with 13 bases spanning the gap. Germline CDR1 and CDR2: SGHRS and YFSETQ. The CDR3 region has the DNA TGCGCCAGCAGTACACGGGGGAGTTACGAGCAGTACTTC. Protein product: CASSTRGSYEQYF.

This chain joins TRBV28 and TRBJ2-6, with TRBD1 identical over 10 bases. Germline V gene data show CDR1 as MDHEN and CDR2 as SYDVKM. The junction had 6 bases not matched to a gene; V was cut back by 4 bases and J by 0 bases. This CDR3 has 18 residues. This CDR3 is CASSYWGQGSSGANVLTF. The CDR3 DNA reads TGTGCCAGCAGTTACTGGGGACAGGGGAGCTCTGGGGCCAACGTCCTGACTTTC. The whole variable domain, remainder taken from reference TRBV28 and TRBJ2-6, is DVKVTQSSRYLVKRTGEKVFLECVQDMDHENMFWYRQDPGLGLRLIYFSYDVKMKEKGDIPEGYSVSREKKERFSLILESASTNQTSMYLCASSYWGQGSSGANVLTFGAGSRLTVL.

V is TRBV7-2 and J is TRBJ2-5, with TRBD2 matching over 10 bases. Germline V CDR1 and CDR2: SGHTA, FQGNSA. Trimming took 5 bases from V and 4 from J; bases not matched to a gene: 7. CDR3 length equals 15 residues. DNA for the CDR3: TGTGCCAGCAGCAGTCAAGCGGGAGGGCCAGAGACCCAGTACTTC. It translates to CASSSQAGGPETQYF.

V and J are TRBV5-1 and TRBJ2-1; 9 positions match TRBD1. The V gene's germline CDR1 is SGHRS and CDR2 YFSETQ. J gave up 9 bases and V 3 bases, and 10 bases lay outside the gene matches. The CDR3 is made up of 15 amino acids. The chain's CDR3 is CASSSFSGQGGEQFF. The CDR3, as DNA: TGCGCCAGCAGCTCCTTCTCGGGACAGGGAGGTGAGCAGTTCTTC.

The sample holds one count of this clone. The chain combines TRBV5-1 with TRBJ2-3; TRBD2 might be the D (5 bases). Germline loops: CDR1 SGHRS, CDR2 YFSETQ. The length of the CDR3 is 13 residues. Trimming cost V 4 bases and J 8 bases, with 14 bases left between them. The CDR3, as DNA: TGCGCCAGCAGCCGGCTTTCAGGAGGTACGCAGTATTTT. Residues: CASSRLSGGTQYF.

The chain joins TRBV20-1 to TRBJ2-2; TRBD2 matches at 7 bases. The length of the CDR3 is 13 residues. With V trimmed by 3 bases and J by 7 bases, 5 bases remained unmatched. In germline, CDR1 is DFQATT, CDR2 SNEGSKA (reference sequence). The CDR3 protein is CSASGGGGGELFF. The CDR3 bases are TGCAGTGCTAGTGGCGGGGGAGGCGGGGAGCTGTTTTTT.

The CDR3 DNA reads as TGTGCCAGCAGCGTGATGACTAGCGGGAGGGCCGGGGAGCTGTTTTTT. Translation gives CASSVMTSGRAGELFF. V is TRBV9 and J is TRBJ2-2; 14 bases map to TRBD2. J was trimmed by 6 bases and V by 2 bases; bases with no gene match: 3. This CDR3 comprises 16 residues. The germline V gene has CDR1 SGDLS and CDR2 YYNGEE.

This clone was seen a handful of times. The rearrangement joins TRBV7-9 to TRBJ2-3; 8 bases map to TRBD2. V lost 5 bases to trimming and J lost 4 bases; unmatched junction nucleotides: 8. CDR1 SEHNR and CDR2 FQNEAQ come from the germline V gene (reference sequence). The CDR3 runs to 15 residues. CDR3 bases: TGTGCCAGCAGCACCACTTGGCGGGAGGCAGATACGCAGTATTTT. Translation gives CASSTTWREADTQYF. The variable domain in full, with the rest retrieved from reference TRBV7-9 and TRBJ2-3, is DTGVSQNPRHKITKRGQNVTFRCDPISEHNRLYWYRQTLGQGPEFLTYFQNEAQLEKSRLLSDRFSAERPKGSFSTLEIQRTEQGDSAMYLCASSTTWREADTQYFGPGTRLTVL.

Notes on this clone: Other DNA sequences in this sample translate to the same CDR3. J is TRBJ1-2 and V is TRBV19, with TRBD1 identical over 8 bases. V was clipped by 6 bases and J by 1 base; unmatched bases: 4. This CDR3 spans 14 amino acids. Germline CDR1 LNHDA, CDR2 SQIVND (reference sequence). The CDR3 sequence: CASRPGQGNYGYTF. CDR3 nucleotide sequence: TGTGCCAGTAGGCCAGGACAGGGTAACTATGGCTACACCTTC.

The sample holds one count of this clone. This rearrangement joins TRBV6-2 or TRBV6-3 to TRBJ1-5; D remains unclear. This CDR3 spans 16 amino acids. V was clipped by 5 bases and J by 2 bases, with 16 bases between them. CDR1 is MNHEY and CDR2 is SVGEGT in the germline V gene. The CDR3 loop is CASSQGASSGNQPQHF. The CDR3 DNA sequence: TGTGCCAGCAGTCAAGGTGCAAGTAGCGGCAATCAGCCCCAGCATTTT.

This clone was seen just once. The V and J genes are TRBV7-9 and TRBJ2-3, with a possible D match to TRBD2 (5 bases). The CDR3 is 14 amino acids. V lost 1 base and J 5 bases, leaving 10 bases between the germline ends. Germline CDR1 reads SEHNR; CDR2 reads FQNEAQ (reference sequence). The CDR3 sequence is CASSLEGAQDTQYF. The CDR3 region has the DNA TGTGCCAGCAGCTTAGAGGGAGCCCAAGATACGCAGTATTTT.